Presented here are 28 T cell receptor beta chains from one specimen sequenced in a study of cytomegalovirus exposure and HLA in healthy donors. PCR was performed using 60 Vbeta and 13 Jbeta primers. Assay used: immunoSEQ multiplex PCR; TCRdb lists only in-frame clones, some missing. Found here are over 60,000 clones, more than 75% of them singletons; the top ten hold over 2.5%. Sequenced sample: PBMCs. The origin of the receptors is a man younger than 35 in good health and CMV-seronegative.

V gene TRBV18 combines with J gene TRBJ2-3, with 8 bases that match TRBD1. J lost 3 bases, V lost 6 bases, and 17 bases had no gene match. Germline CDR1 is KGHSH and CDR2 is LQKENI. This CDR3 has 18 residues. CDR3 DNA: TGTGCCAGCTCGCACGGACAGGGTGGGCTTACGAGGACAGATACGCAGTATTTT. Its translation: CASSHGQGGLTRTDTQYF. Filled out from reference TRBV18 and TRBJ2-3, the complete variable domain reads NAGVMQNPRHLVRRRGQEARLRCSPMKGHSHVYWYRQLPEEGLKFMVYLQKENIIDESGMPKERFSAEFPKEGPSILRIQQVVRGDSAAYFCASSHGQGGLTRTDTQYFGPGTRLTVL.

V is TRBV10-2 and J is TRBJ1-1; D is ambiguous. The CDR3 runs 12 residues. The germline CDR1 and CDR2 sequences are WSHSY and SAAADI. V dropped 0 bases and J dropped 9 bases, with 8 bases sitting between them. The DNA of the CDR3 is TGCGCCAGCAGTGAGTCGACGCGGCAAGCTTTCTTT. Residues: CASSESTRQAFF.

This clone has a handful of counts. The genes are TRBV28 and TRBJ2-1, with a weak D call TRBD2 (7 bases). The CDR3 is 14 residues long. Germline V gene lookup returns CDR1 MDHEN and CDR2 SYDVKM. Trimming left V 2 bases short and J 11 bases short, with 16 bases between. The CDR3 sequence: CASSLGTRGAQQFF. In DNA, the CDR3 is TGTGCCAGCAGTTTAGGGACACGGGGGGCACAGCAGTTCTTC. Drawing the rest from reference TRBV28 and TRBJ2-1, the complete variable domain is DVKVTQSSRYLVKRTGEKVFLECVQDMDHENMFWYRQDPGLGLRLIYFSYDVKMKEKGDIPEGYSVSREKKERFSLILESASTNQTSMYLCASSLGTRGAQQFFGPGTRLTVL.

The chain joins TRBV4-1 to TRBJ1-3; no definite D call. This CDR3 region has 16 residues. V was trimmed by 1 base and J by 4 bases, leaving 14 bases between them. Germline V lookup: CDR1 MGHRA, CDR2 YSYEKL. The CDR3 coding sequence is TGCGCCAGCAGCCAAGTTGCGGTAAGAGGAGGAAACACCATATATTTT. Translation gives CASSQVAVRGGNTIYF.

J is TRBJ1-1 and V is TRBV30; 10 bases line up with TRBD1. The V gene end was trimmed by 8 bases and the J gene end by 0 bases; junction bases not matched to a gene: 3. The CDR3 spans 13 residues. The germline V gene encodes CDR1 GTSNPN and CDR2 SVGIG (reference sequence). The CDR3 coding sequence is TGTGCCGTAGACAGGGGGCTGAACACTGAAGCTTTCTTT. Protein product: CAVDRGLNTEAFF.

The chain couples TRBV6-6 to TRBJ1-5, with D possibly being TRBD1 (5 bases). Germline V lookup: CDR1 MNHNY, CDR2 SVGAGI (reference sequence). This CDR3 has 15 amino acids. V shed 6 bases and J shed 0 bases, with 12 bases lying between them. As DNA, the CDR3 is TGTGCCAGCAGGGGGGGGGAGGGTAGCAATCAGCCCCAGCATTTT. Its translation: CASRGGEGSNQPQHF.

This clone was seen a few times. The V call is TRBV19, the J call TRBJ2-2; 9 bases are shared with TRBD1. Germline CDR1 and CDR2: LNHDA and SQIVND (reference sequence). After removal of 5 bases from V and 6 bases from J, the junction contained 7 bases not matched to a gene. This CDR3 comprises 15 residues. CDR3 sequence: CASSPGQGFAGELFF. CDR3 bases: TGTGCCAGTAGTCCAGGACAGGGGTTCGCCGGGGAGCTGTTTTTT.

This rearrangement joins TRBV10-3 to TRBJ1-2; D is perhaps TRBD1 (6 bases). Germline CDR1 reads ENHRY; CDR2 reads SYGVKD. Trimming pared 0 bases from V and 8 bases from J, leaving 13 bases between. The CDR3 loop spans 14 amino acids. CDR3 sequence (DNA): TGTGCCATCAGTGAGTCGACAGGATTAGGAGGCTACACCTTC. This codes for CAISESTGLGGYTF.

The V gene is TRBV5-1, the J gene TRBJ2-7, with 10 bases matching TRBD1. CDR3 length: 16 amino acids. J was trimmed by 5 bases and V by 0 bases; bases with no gene match: 8. Germline V CDR1 and CDR2: SGHRS, YFSETQ. The chain's CDR3 is CASSLEGQGILHEQYF. DNA for the CDR3: TGCGCCAGCAGCTTGGAGGGACAGGGGATTCTCCACGAGCAGTACTTC. Drawing the rest from reference TRBV5-1 and TRBJ2-7, the complete variable domain is KAGVTQTPRYLIKTRGQQVTLSCSPISGHRSVSWYQQTPGQGLQFLFEYFSETQRNKGNFPGRFSGRQFSNSRSEMNVSTLELGDSALYLCASSLEGQGILHEQYFGPGTRLTVT.

V gene TRBV14 combines with J gene TRBJ1-3; unclear D gene. Germline CDR1 is SGHDN and CDR2 is FVKESK. The CDR3 is made up of 14 amino acids. The V gene lost 1 base and the J gene lost 0 bases, with 4 bases spanning the gap. CDR3 sequence reads: CASSQALSGNTIYF. The CDR3 DNA reads as TGTGCCAGCAGCCAAGCCCTCTCTGGAAACACCATATATTTT.

This clone was recorded a few times. V gene TRBV28 combines with J gene TRBJ1-1; TRBD1 matches at 8 bases. Germline V gene sequence: CDR1 MDHEN, CDR2 SYDVKM. After removal of 6 bases from V and 11 bases from J, the junction contained 8 bases not matched to a gene. The CDR3 has 12 residues. In nucleotides, the CDR3 is TGTGCCAGCAGCAGGACAGGGATTTCGGCTTTCTTT. As protein: CASSRTGISAFF.

V is TRBV30 and J is TRBJ2-7; 8 nucleotides agree with TRBD2. This CDR3 is built from 12 residues. CDR1 and CDR2 (germline): GTSNPN, SVGIG (reference sequence). The J segment lost 13 bases and the V segment lost 5 bases, leaving 13 bases of the junction unmatched. CDR3 bases: TGTGCCTGGTCTCCCAGCGGGGGCCAGGGATACTTC. Translation gives CAWSPSGGQGYF.

V and J are TRBV28 and TRBJ2-7; D is possibly TRBD2 (6 bases). CDR1 MDHEN and CDR2 SYDVKM come from the germline V gene. The CDR3 runs to 13 residues. Trimming left V 5 bases short and J 6 bases short, with 14 bases between. CDR3 residues: CASSLSGDGEQYF. The CDR3 nucleotides are TGTGCCAGCAGTCTGTCGGGGGATGGCGAGCAGTACTTC.

The chain uses TRBV28 and TRBJ1-2; TRBD1 might be the D (6 bases). Germline CDR1 MDHEN, CDR2 SYDVKM. V lost 8 bases to trimming and J lost 4 bases, with 17 bases between them. The CDR3 has 14 residues. CDR3 residues: CASGSEQGLYGYTF. DNA for the CDR3: TGTGCCAGCGGCTCCGAACAGGGCCTCTATGGCTACACCTTC.

The chain links TRBV7-2 to TRBJ2-3; 10 bases match TRBD2. J lost 4 bases, V lost 4 bases, and 8 bases had no gene match. The CDR3 sequence is 16 residues long. Per the germline V gene, CDR1 is SGHTA and CDR2 is FQGNSA. The CDR3 loop is CASSWERGGPADTQYF. The CDR3 DNA follows: TGTGCCAGCAGCTGGGAGCGGGGGGGCCCGGCAGATACGCAGTATTTT.

The rearrangement links TRBV7-9 to TRBJ1-4, with TRBD1 as a possible D gene (5 bases). CDR3 size: 16 residues. Germline V lookup: CDR1 SEHNR, CDR2 FQNEAQ (reference sequence). Trimming cost V 0 bases and J 5 bases, with 13 bases left between them. CDR3 sequence (DNA): TGTGCCAGCAGCTTAGCCGGCGGGACGGCGAATGAAAAACTGTTTTTT. It is translated as CASSLAGGTANEKLFF.

This clone was seen more than once but under ten times. The CDR3 nucleotides read TGTGCCAGCAGTTTAGACAGGGGTGGTGGCTACACCTTC. Translation: CASSLDRGGGYTF. The chain employs TRBV27 and TRBJ1-2, with 8 bases aligning to TRBD1. Looked up from germline, CDR1 is MNHEY and CDR2 is SMNVEV (reference sequence). Trimming removed 2 bases from V and 7 bases from J; junction bases left unmatched: 3. This CDR3 is built from 13 residues.

V is TRBV19 and J is TRBJ1-2, with 8 bases matching TRBD1. In germline, CDR1 is LNHDA, CDR2 SQIVND (reference sequence). This CDR3 comprises 14 residues. Unmatched junction bases numbered 6, after V lost 4 bases and J lost 5 bases. CDR3 sequence reads: CASSTPGGSYGYTF. The CDR3 nucleotides are TGTGCCAGTAGTACCCCAGGGGGCTCGTATGGCTACACCTTC. The entire variable domain, with the rest obtained from reference TRBV19 and TRBJ1-2, is as follows: DGGITQSPKYLFRKEGQNVTLSCEQNLNHDAMYWYRQDPGQGLRLIYYSQIVNDFQKGDIAEGYSVSREKKESFPLTVTSAQKNPTAFYLCASSTPGGSYGYTFGSGTRLTVV.

The chain employs TRBV7-3 and TRBJ2-2, with 8 bases that match TRBD1. The CDR3 is 14 amino acids. Germline V lookup: CDR1 SGHTA, CDR2 FQGTGA. V lost 6 bases to trimming and J lost 7 bases; unmatched junction nucleotides: 7. CDR3 region: CASRRDRGHGELFF. As DNA, the CDR3 is TGTGCCAGCAGACGAGACAGGGGTCACGGGGAGCTGTTTTTT. The complete variable domain, with remaining parts taken from reference TRBV7-3 and TRBJ2-2, reads GAGVSQTPSNKVTEKGKYVELRCDPISGHTALYWYRQSLGQGPEFLIYFQGTGAADDSGLPNDRFFAVRPEGSVSTLKIQRTERGDSAVYLCASRRDRGHGELFFGEGSRLTVL.

The rearrangement joins TRBV5-6 to TRBJ2-3; TRBD1 is a possible D gene (6 bases). The CDR3 contains 13 residues. Trimming removed 3 bases from V and 6 bases from J, with 11 bases in between. From germline, CDR1 is SGHDT and CDR2 YYEEEE. CDR3 sequence reads: CASSSGTRDTQYF. The CDR3 DNA follows: TGTGCCAGCAGCTCCGGGACACGCGATACGCAGTATTTT.

The V gene is TRBV19, the J gene TRBJ2-2; 7 bases map to TRBD1. This CDR3 comprises 15 residues. J was trimmed by 5 bases and V by 7 bases; bases with no gene match: 10. CDR1 is LNHDA and CDR2 is SQIVND in the germline V gene (reference sequence). CDR3 loop: CASIQDRLGTGELFF. CDR3 bases: TGTGCCAGTATCCAGGACAGGCTCGGTACCGGGGAGCTGTTTTTT.

The rearrangement joins TRBV27 to TRBJ2-7; 8 bases fit TRBD1. Losses at the gene ends were 5 bases for V and 5 bases for J; bases not matched to a gene: 11. The CDR3 sequence is 15 residues long. CDR1 is MNHEY, CDR2 SMNVEV, per germline (reference sequence). This CDR3 reads CASSVTGGLGDEQYF. In nucleotides, the CDR3 is TGTGCCAGCAGTGTCACAGGGGGTCTCGGCGACGAGCAGTACTTC.

This sequence joins TRBV6-1 and TRBJ2-2, with 7 bases aligning to TRBD1. V dropped 5 bases and J dropped 3; count of bases not matched to a gene: 6. Germline V gene data show CDR1 as MNHNS and CDR2 as SASEGT. This CDR3 contains 15 residues. CDR3 protein: CASSTQGPYTGELFF. The CDR3 region has the DNA TGTGCCAGCAGTACACAGGGGCCGTACACCGGGGAGCTGTTTTTT.

This clone was observed a few times. CDR3 amino acids: CASRGSRPIQYF. For the CDR3, the DNA is TGTGCCAGCCGCGGGTCTAGGCCCATTCAGTACTTC. The gene calls are TRBV27 and TRBJ2-4, with a possible D match to TRBD2 (5 bases). CDR1 and CDR2 (germline): MNHEY, SMNVEV (reference sequence). The CDR3 runs to 12 residues. The V gene lost 8 bases and the J gene lost 9 bases, with 14 bases spanning the gap.

The chain is built from TRBV7-2 and TRBJ2-5; perhaps TRBD2 as D (5 bases). The germline V and J ends were trimmed by 3 bases and 2 bases, with 7 bases remaining between them. CDR3 length: 13 residues. Germline loops: CDR1 SGHTA, CDR2 FQGNSA. Written as DNA, the CDR3 is TGTGCCAGCAGCTTTGGAGGACAAGAGACCCAGTACTTC. It specifies CASSFGGQETQYF.

This chain links TRBV12-5 with TRBJ2-1; 9 bases line up with TRBD1. The ends lost 7 bases at V and 6 bases at J; junction bases unmatched: 10. There are 15 residues in the CDR3. The V gene's germline CDR1 is LGHNT and CDR2 FRNRAP. The CDR3 DNA is TGTGCTAGTGCCCCGGGGGACAGGGCCATCAATGAGCAGTTCTTC. Its translation: CASAPGDRAINEQFF.

This chain links TRBV10-3 with TRBJ1-1; the D is unclear. The ends were cut back, 3 bases at V and 1 base at J, with 6 bases in the middle. CDR1 and CDR2 from the germline V gene are ENHRY and SYGVKD. This CDR3 is built from 13 residues. In nucleotides, the CDR3 is TGTGCCATCAGTGAAAACGGGAACACTGAAGCTTTCTTT. Amino acid sequence: CAISENGNTEAFF.

V usage is TRBV19 and J usage is TRBJ2-2; TRBD1 matches 9 bases. Germline V lookup: CDR1 LNHDA, CDR2 SQIVND (reference sequence). The CDR3 covers 14 residues. V was pared by 7 bases and J by 6 bases, with 6 bases of the junction left unmatched. In nucleotides, the CDR3 is TGTGCCAGTATAGGGACAGGGAGTGCCGGGGAGCTGTTTTTT. It translates to CASIGTGSAGELFF.